This TCR beta chain was captured by sequencing in a study of identical twins. Study results and caveats: Excess sharing by twins proved weaker in beta out-of-frame sequences. Where out-of-frame alpha sequences were twin-shared, they showed excess low generation probability. Part of the zero-insertion signal could reflect confounding by invariant MAIT and iNKT cells. The more abundant beta clonotypes in cord blood had fewer insertions, and memory repertoires did not show this.

This clonotype showed up many times. Antigen specificity is unknown. TCRdb analysed the 5' RACE reads with MiXCR anew, one entry per CDR3 protein. The sample includes 500,000 to 700,000 distinct CDR3 sequences, about 7.6% of them seen just once. Germline V gene lookup returns CDR1 SEHNR and CDR2 FQNEAQ (reference sequence). This CDR3 region has 16 residues. Trimming took 7 bases from V and 1 from J, leaving 19 bases between them. These same records also appear under a second study, on yellow fever vaccine responses in identical twins.

The J gene is TRBJ1-1, the V gene TRBV7-9; TRBD1 is a possible D gene (6 bases). This receptor was obtained from a woman aged 18-29 years in good health. The specimen was PBMCs. The CDR3 nucleotides read TGTGCCAGCACAAGTCGGCCTTACAGGGAGAACACTGAAGCTTTCTTT. Residues: CASTSRPYRENTEAFF. The full variable domain, in which reference TRBV7-9 and TRBJ1-1 provide the parts outside the CDR3, is DTGVSQNPRHKITKRGQNVTFRCDPISEHNRLYWYRQTLGQGPEFLTYFQNEAQLEKSRLLSDRFSAERPKGSFSTLEIQRTEQGDSAMYLCASTSRPYRENTEAFFGQGTRLTVV.